Each of the 30 T cell receptor beta chains below was sequenced from the same sample in a study of blood T cells in healthy people across ages. Primers used in a second PCR of about 7 to 12 cycles were a sample-barcoded 5' primer and a J-beta primer mix. TCRdb re-analysed the 5' RACE reads in MiXCR, keeping a single row per CDR3 protein. The sample has around 1.5 million distinct CDR3 sequences; roughly 32% are singletons. Source material: blood. The receptors here all came from a woman aged 25 to 39 in good health.

Note on this clonotype: At one end, the junction sequence differs from germline, possibly due to a read error. V usage is TRBV6-6 and J usage is TRBJ2-7; tentative D call: TRBD1 (6 bases). This CDR3 comprises 15 residues. Germline assignment: CDR1 MNHNY and CDR2 SVGAGI (reference sequence). The CDR3 protein is CASSYVSGTRYEQYF. CDR3 DNA: TGTGCCAGCAGTTATGTATCCGGGACACGCTACGAACAGTACTTC.

This clonotype appeared many times. The genes are TRBV5-1 and TRBJ2-7; TRBD2 aligns across 7 bases. V lost 2 bases, J lost 6 bases, and 2 bases stayed unmatched. The V gene's germline CDR1 is SGHRS and CDR2 YFSETQ. The CDR3 loop spans 12 amino acids. CDR3 bases: TGCGCCAGCAGCTTTTCGGGGGGCGAGCAGTACTTC. It codes for CASSFSGGEQYF.

This clonotype was observed at least ten times. The chain is built from TRBV20-1 and TRBJ2-1; 8 nucleotides align to TRBD1. There are 14 residues in the CDR3. Trimming took 5 bases from V and 4 from J; bases not matched to a gene: 7. Germline CDR1 is DFQATT and CDR2 is SNEGSKA (reference sequence). In DNA, the CDR3 is TGCAGTGCTCTAGCCGGGACAGGTTACAATGAGCAGTTCTTC. Amino acid sequence: CSALAGTGYNEQFF.

The chain links TRBV20-1 to TRBJ2-7, with 16 bases fitting TRBD2. The CDR3 spans 16 residues. The germline V gene has CDR1 DFQATT and CDR2 SNEGSKA (reference sequence). Germline trimming cut 2 bases from V and 1 base from J; bases unmatched to any gene: 2. Written as DNA, the CDR3 is TGCAGTGCTAGATCGGGACTAGCGGGAGGGTCCTACGAGCAGTACTTC. This gives the protein CSARSGLAGGSYEQYF.

This rearrangement joins TRBV10-3 to TRBJ2-7, with D hard to call. CDR3 size: 13 residues. V dropped 4 bases and J dropped 4 bases, with 11 bases sitting between them. Germline-derived CDR1 and CDR2 are ENHRY and SYGVKD. In DNA, the CDR3 is TGTGCCATCAGTGGTGCAGGAATGTACGAGCAGTACTTC. Protein: CAISGAGMYEQYF.

The rearrangement joins TRBV7-3 to TRBJ2-7; 8 nucleotides align to TRBD1. The CDR3 is 15 amino acids. Germline assignment: CDR1 SGHTA and CDR2 FQGTGA. Trimming at V came to 5 bases and at J to 4 bases, leaving 10 bases not matched to a gene. CDR3 in amino acids: CASSPAAGGRYEQYF. CDR3 sequence (DNA): TGTGCCAGCAGCCCTGCTGCAGGGGGCAGGTACGAGCAGTACTTC.

V is TRBV7-2 and J is TRBJ1-2, with D unresolved. This CDR3 spans 16 amino acids. Germline CDR1 reads SGHTA; CDR2 reads FQGNSA. Trimming cost V 1 base and J 4 bases, with 16 bases left between them. The CDR3 loop reads CASSLVFSEIGYGYTF. In DNA, the CDR3 is TGTGCCAGCAGCTTAGTATTTTCGGAGATAGGCTATGGCTACACCTTC.

The chain has TRBV6-5 and TRBJ2-3; tentative D call: TRBD2 (6 bases). V was trimmed by 6 bases and J by 0 bases, leaving 13 bases between them. The CDR3 runs 15 residues. Per germline, CDR1 MNHEY and CDR2 SVGAGI. Written as DNA, the CDR3 is TGTGCCAGCAGACTATTCGGGACTAGCACAGATACGCAGTATTTT. It encodes CASRLFGTSTDTQYF.

The rearrangement uses TRBV2 and TRBJ1-6; D remains ambiguous. Germline lookup yields CDR1 SNHLY and CDR2 FYNNEI. Trimming pared 7 bases from V and 8 bases from J, leaving 6 bases between. The CDR3 runs 11 residues. The CDR3 region is CASKGDSPLHF. CDR3 DNA: TGTGCCAGCAAGGGAGATTCACCCCTCCACTTT.

A few counts support this clonotype. The V gene is TRBV6-1, the J gene TRBJ2-2; a weak D match, TRBD1 (6 bases). The CDR3 has 16 residues. Trimming took off 2 bases at V and 0 bases at J, with 10 bases between the two ends. Germline CDR1 is MNHNS and CDR2 is SASEGT. CDR3 loop: CASSEWAGANTGELFF. The CDR3 coding sequence is TGTGCCAGCAGTGAATGGGCAGGGGCGAACACCGGGGAGCTGTTTTTT.

This clonotype appeared a few times. CDR3 sequence (DNA): TGCGCCAGCAGCGACCCGGGAAGGCAGGCTACCTCGGGCGAGCAGTACTTC. This encodes CASSDPGRQATSGEQYF. This rearrangement joins TRBV5-1 to TRBJ2-7, with D possibly being TRBD2 (5 bases). The CDR3 length is 17 residues. Trimming took off 4 bases at V and 6 bases at J, with 26 bases between the two ends. The germline V gene has CDR1 SGHRS and CDR2 YFSETQ.

This chain joins TRBV19 and TRBJ1-2; D possibly corresponds to TRBD1 (5 bases). CDR1 is LNHDA and CDR2 is SQIVND in the germline V gene (reference sequence). Trimming left V 3 bases short and J 3 bases short, with 14 bases between. This CDR3 region has 15 residues. The CDR3 reads CASSMGLRFDYGYTF. CDR3 nucleotide sequence: TGTGCCAGTAGTATGGGACTACGCTTTGACTATGGCTACACCTTC.

This clonotype turned up a few times. At one end, the junction sequence differs from germline, possibly due to a read error. The CDR3 nucleotides read TGCAGTGCCAGAGCCGGGACTAGCGGGAGAGAGCAGTTCTTC. Translating it yields CSARAGTSGREQFF. The V gene is TRBV20-1, the J gene TRBJ2-1, with 14 bases that match TRBD2. Germline CDR1 is DFQATT and CDR2 is SNEGSKA (reference sequence). The CDR3 sequence is 14 residues long.

DNA of the CDR3: TGCAGTGCTAGCTCCGGGACAGGGCTAGCGGGCTACACCTTC. The encoded protein is CSASSGTGLAGYTF. The chain is built from TRBV20-1 and TRBJ1-2; 9 bases are shared with TRBD1. Per germline, CDR1 DFQATT and CDR2 SNEGSKA (reference sequence). The V gene end was trimmed by 3 bases and the J gene end by 8 bases; junction bases not matched to a gene: 10. The CDR3 sequence is 14 residues long.

This sequence joins TRBV11-2 and TRBJ2-1; TRBD1 aligns across 9 bases. CDR1 is SGHAT and CDR2 is FQNNGV in the germline V gene. The CDR3 extends over 15 amino acids. V was clipped by 5 bases and J by 7 bases; unmatched bases: 9. The chain's CDR3 is CASSPLRDRANEQFF. DNA for the CDR3: TGTGCCAGCAGCCCCCTCCGGGACAGGGCAAATGAGCAGTTCTTC.

This clonotype came up a few times. The chain carries TRBV12-5 and TRBJ2-7; 9 nucleotides align to TRBD2. This CDR3 contains 13 residues. Per germline, CDR1 LGHNT and CDR2 FRNRAP. Germline trimming cut 7 bases from V and 7 bases from J; bases unmatched to any gene: 8. CDR3 sequence reads: CASVRAGGLEQYF. For the CDR3, the DNA is TGTGCTAGTGTAAGAGCGGGGGGATTAGAGCAGTACTTC. The full variable domain, completed using reference TRBV12-5 and TRBJ2-7, is DARVTQTPRHKVTEMGQEVTMRCQPILGHNTVFWYRQTMMQGLELLAYFRNRAPLDDSGMPKDRFSAEMPDATLATLKIQPSEPRDSAVYFCASVRAGGLEQYFGPGTRLTVT.

V usage is TRBV28 and J usage is TRBJ2-1; 7 bases are a match to TRBD2. The CDR3 runs 19 residues. V lost 0 bases and J lost 0; bases outside the gene matches: 11. CDR1 is MDHEN, CDR2 SYDVKM, per germline. The CDR3 is CASSLWRVTSRNSYNEQFF. The CDR3 DNA follows: TGTGCCAGCAGTTTATGGAGGGTGACTAGCAGGAACTCCTACAATGAGCAGTTCTTC.

To note about this clonotype: A read error is possible here, since a much larger clone lies one base away. V and J are TRBV28 and TRBJ1-2; weak D call: TRBD1 (5 bases). The germline V gene encodes CDR1 MDHEN and CDR2 SYDVKM. The CDR3 runs 14 residues. This CDR3 reads CVSSLYTGNYGYTF. The CDR3 DNA reads as TGTGTCAGCAGTTTATACACAGGAAACTATGGCTACACCTTC.

This clonotype was seen only a few times. The V and J genes are TRBV6-6 and TRBJ2-3; the match to TRBD1 covers 9 bases. The CDR3 sequence is 14 residues long. The V gene end was trimmed by 5 bases and the J gene end by 5 bases; junction bases not matched to a gene: 5. CDR1 is MNHNY and CDR2 is SVGAGI in the germline V gene (reference sequence). The CDR3 bases are TGTGCCAGCAGTCCCCGGACAGGGGAAGATACGCAGTATTTT. It codes for CASSPRTGEDTQYF.

This clonotype occurred a few times. The chain is built from TRBV5-6 and TRBJ2-5; 10 bases match TRBD1. The DNA end is more similar to TRBJ2-7, so the J call may be wrong. The length of the CDR3 is 18 residues. Germline V gene data show CDR1 as SGHDT and CDR2 as YYEEEE. The CDR3 protein is CASSPTFSGTGALYEQYF. The CDR3 nucleotides are TGTGCCAGCAGCCCTACCTTCTCCGGGACAGGGGCTTTATACGAGCAGTACTTC.

The V and J genes are TRBV3-1 and TRBJ2-1, with unresolved D. The length of the CDR3 is 16 residues. CDR1 is LGHDT and CDR2 is YNNKEL in the germline V gene (reference sequence). Between the trimmed V and J ends, which lost 5 bases and 5 bases, there was a span of 19 bases. CDR3 region: CASSYWAPRVHNEQFF. Here the CDR3 DNA reads TGTGCCAGCAGCTATTGGGCCCCTAGAGTGCACAATGAGCAGTTCTTC.

The chain carries TRBV3-1 and TRBJ2-5, with D possibly matching TRBD2 (6 bases). Germline CDR1 LGHDT, CDR2 YNNKEL (reference sequence). Between the trimmed V and J ends, which lost 4 bases and 7 bases, there was a span of 22 bases. This CDR3 has 16 residues. As DNA, the CDR3 is TGTGCCAGCAGCCCCACCCGGCGGGAAGCCCGGGGGACCCAGTACTTC. It yields the protein CASSPTRREARGTQYF.

This clonotype turned up a few times. Given a much more abundant clone one base away, this may be a read error. This sequence joins TRBV24-1 and TRBJ2-3; possibly TRBD2 for D (5 bases). V lost 2 bases, J lost 4 bases, and 12 bases lay in between. Germline V gene sequence: CDR1 KGHDR, CDR2 SFDVKD. This CDR3 has 15 amino acids. The DNA of the CDR3 is TGTGCCACCAGTGATTGGCAGCGGTCCGCAGATACGCAGTATTTT. Translation gives CATSDWQRSADTQYF.

This clonotype was picked up many times. The chain links TRBV29-1 to TRBJ2-1; 7 nucleotides agree with TRBD2. Germline V gene data show CDR1 as SQVTM and CDR2 as ANQGSEA. This CDR3 has 12 amino acids. The chain's CDR3 is CSAGLVGNEQFF. CDR3 bases: TGCAGTGCAGGACTAGTTGGGAATGAGCAGTTCTTC.

The rearrangement joins TRBV10-2 to TRBJ1-5; 7 nucleotides align to TRBD1. After removal of 6 bases from V and 3 bases from J, the junction contained 8 bases not matched to a gene. There are 15 residues in the CDR3. Germline assignment: CDR1 WSHSY and CDR2 SAAADI. The CDR3 sequence: CASRRGLEYNQPQHF. Written as DNA, the CDR3 is TGCGCCAGCAGAAGGGGGCTCGAATACAATCAGCCCCAGCATTTT.

This clonotype was seen a few times. Written as DNA, the CDR3 is TGTGCCAGCAGCGATCTAGCGGGAGGATGGAATGAGCAGTTCTTC. Residues: CASSDLAGGWNEQFF. The rearrangement joins TRBV3-1 to TRBJ2-1; TRBD2 matches at 11 bases. The CDR3 runs to 15 residues. Trimming took 5 bases from V and 7 from J; bases not matched to a gene: 7. CDR1 is LGHDT, CDR2 YNNKEL, per germline (reference sequence).

This clonotype was counted many times. The V gene is TRBV29-1, the J gene TRBJ2-7; D is ambiguous. CDR1 is SQVTM and CDR2 is ANQGSEA in the germline V gene. This CDR3 is built from 12 residues. Trimming left V 6 bases short and J 0 bases short, with 9 bases between. In DNA, the CDR3 is TGCAGCGTGAAAGACCCCTCCTACGAGCAGTACTTC. Its protein is CSVKDPSYEQYF.

V is TRBV7-2 and J is TRBJ2-1, with TRBD2 matching 7 bases. Germline V gives CDR1 SGHTA, CDR2 FQGNSA. Trimming at V came to 1 base and at J to 2 bases, leaving 8 bases not matched to a gene. The CDR3 is 17 amino acids. This chain's CDR3 is CASSLGGGGLAYNEQFF. The DNA for the CDR3 is TGTGCCAGCAGCTTAGGTGGGGGAGGGCTCGCCTACAATGAGCAGTTCTTC.

V is TRBV20-1 and J is TRBJ1-2; perhaps TRBD1 as D (5 bases). Per germline, CDR1 DFQATT and CDR2 SNEGSKA (reference sequence). The CDR3 has 15 residues. V was clipped by 2 bases and J by 4 bases, with 17 bases between them. The CDR3 sequence: CSARTRDSSLYGYTF. DNA of the CDR3: TGCAGTGCTAGAACTAGAGACAGCTCCCTCTATGGCTACACCTTC.

The rearrangement uses TRBV6-5 and TRBJ2-7, with TRBD1 identical over 7 bases. CDR1 and CDR2 from the germline V gene are MNHEY and SVGAGI. The CDR3 sequence is 14 residues long. V gave up 0 bases and J gave up 4 bases; unmatched junction bases: 3. The CDR3 DNA reads TGTGCCAGCAGTTACTCTCGGGACAGATACGAGCAGTACTTC. Translating it yields CASSYSRDRYEQYF.